These T cell receptor beta chains were read from a single sample in a study of T cells in Graves' hyperthyroidism and ophthalmopathy. TCRdb ran MiXCR on the multiplex PCR reads and lists one entry per CDR3 protein. The repertoire holds around 600,000 distinct CDR3 sequences, with less than 20% as singletons. Specimen: blood. Receptors originate from a woman in her 30s with Graves' hyperthyroidism. CDR3s include the opening cysteine and the closing phenylalanine or tryptophan. D genes are given only for firm matches. Expanded clones are given a class, and other clones once, few, many or no size at all.

v_gene: TRBV20-1; j_gene: TRBJ2-7; abundance: many; d_gene: TRBD1; CDR3nt: TGCAGTGCTTCGCCACGGGACAGGACCTACGAGCAGTACTTC; CDR3aa: CSASPRDRTYEQYF
v_gene: TRBV5-1; j_gene: TRBJ2-7; abundance: many; d_gene: TRBD2; CDR3nt: TGCGCCAGCCGACTAGCGGAGATCTACGAGCAGTACTTC; CDR3aa: CASRLAEIYEQYF
v_gene: TRBV13; j_gene: TRBJ1-2; abundance: few; d_gene: -; CDR3nt: TGTGCCAGCAGCTTAGTGGGGACGGCAGCCCGTGGCTACACCTTC; CDR3aa: CASSLVGTAARGYTF
v_gene: TRBV7-9; j_gene: TRBJ2-7; abundance: many; d_gene: TRBD2; CDR3nt: TGTGCCAGCAGCTTAGGGGTGACTAGCGGGAGTTACGAGCAGTACTTC; CDR3aa: CASSLGVTSGSYEQYF
v_gene: TRBV20-1; j_gene: TRBJ2-2; abundance: -; d_gene: TRBD2; CDR3nt: TGCAGTGCTAGTGGTGTCGGGAGGGCCTACACCGGGGAGCTGTTTTTT; CDR3aa: CSASGVGRAYTGELFF
v_gene: TRBV7-3; j_gene: TRBJ2-1; abundance: many; d_gene: TRBD2; CDR3nt: TGTGCCAGCAGCTTAACAGCGGGAGGGTACAATGAGCAGTTCTTC; CDR3aa: CASSLTAGGYNEQFF
v_gene: TRBV7-8; j_gene: TRBJ2-6; abundance: many; d_gene: -; CDR3nt: TGTGCCAGCAGCTTATCAGGTGGGGCCAACGTCCTGACTTTC; CDR3aa: CASSLSGGANVLTF
v_gene: TRBV12-3/TRBV12-4; j_gene: TRBJ1-5; abundance: many; d_gene: TRBD1; CDR3nt: TGTGCCAGCAGTCAGGGACAGGGGGTCAATCAGCCCCAGCATTTT; CDR3aa: CASSQGQGVNQPQHF
v_gene: TRBV7-2; j_gene: TRBJ2-7; abundance: -; d_gene: TRBD2; CDR3nt: TGTGCCAGCAGCGTACCGGGACTAGCGGGTTACGAGCAGTACTTC; CDR3aa: CASSVPGLAGYEQYF
v_gene: TRBV20-1; j_gene: TRBJ1-2; abundance: -; d_gene: -; CDR3nt: TGCAGTGCTGAGACGGCCGAGCCACCTCTTTATGGCTACACCTTC; CDR3aa: CSAETAEPPLYGYTF
v_gene: TRBV6-5; j_gene: TRBJ2-2; abundance: many; d_gene: TRBD2; CDR3nt: TGTGCCAGCAGTTACGGACTAGCGTGGACCGGGGAGCTGTTTTTT; CDR3aa: CASSYGLAWTGELFF
v_gene: TRBV5-1; j_gene: TRBJ1-2; abundance: -; d_gene: -; CDR3nt: TGCGCCAGCAGCGCGAGGGTCCCTTCTAACTATGGCTACACCTTC; CDR3aa: CASSARVPSNYGYTF
v_gene: TRBV7-3; j_gene: TRBJ2-3; abundance: few; d_gene: -; CDR3nt: TGTGCCAGCAGCTTAATAGCGTCGGATACGCAGTATTTT; CDR3aa: CASSLIASDTQYF
v_gene: TRBV2; j_gene: TRBJ2-7; abundance: many; d_gene: TRBD2; CDR3nt: TGTGCCAGCAGTGACTGGCGGGAGGGCTACGAGCAGTACTTC; CDR3aa: CASSDWREGYEQYF
v_gene: TRBV5-1; j_gene: TRBJ2-1; abundance: -; d_gene: TRBD2; CDR3nt: TGCGCCAGCAGCCGGTGGGGGACTGGCGGGAGCAATGAGCAGTTCTTC; CDR3aa: CASSRWGTGGSNEQFF
v_gene: TRBV20-1; j_gene: TRBJ2-1; abundance: many; d_gene: TRBD2; CDR3nt: TGCAGTGCTAATCCGCAGGCGGGAGTCACCTACAATGAGCAGTTCTTC; CDR3aa: CSANPQAGVTYNEQFF
v_gene: TRBV2; j_gene: TRBJ2-7; abundance: many; d_gene: -; CDR3nt: TGTGCCAGCAGTGAAGTGGAACGGGACTCCTACGAGCAGTACTTC; CDR3aa: CASSEVERDSYEQYF
v_gene: TRBV14; j_gene: TRBJ2-2; abundance: many; d_gene: -; CDR3nt: TGTGCCAGCAGCCAACAAAGAGCCACCGGGGAGCTGTTTTTT; CDR3aa: CASSQQRATGELFF
v_gene: TRBV27; j_gene: TRBJ1-2; abundance: many; d_gene: -; CDR3nt: TGTGCCAGCAGTTCCAGAGTGTCTGACCACACAACCTATGGCTACACCTTC; CDR3aa: CASSSRVSDHTTYGYTF
v_gene: TRBV10-3; j_gene: TRBJ2-1; abundance: few; d_gene: TRBD2; CDR3nt: TGTGCCATCAATCGGGAGGGCCTAGGTGAGCAGTTCTTC; CDR3aa: CAINREGLGEQFF
v_gene: TRBV3-1; j_gene: TRBJ2-1; abundance: many; d_gene: -; CDR3nt: TGTGCCAGCAGCCCTACTTCTGGACTCGCCTTGAATGAGCAGTTCTTC; CDR3aa: CASSPTSGLALNEQFF
v_gene: TRBV20-1; j_gene: TRBJ2-7; abundance: -; d_gene: TRBD1; CDR3nt: TGCAGTGCACTGATTCGGCGGACAGGGAGCGACGAGCAGTACTTC; CDR3aa: CSALIRRTGSDEQYF
v_gene: TRBV27; j_gene: TRBJ2-1; abundance: many; d_gene: TRBD2; CDR3nt: TGTGCCAGCAGGGGTCATAGCGGGAATGAGCAGTTCTTC; CDR3aa: CASRGHSGNEQFF
v_gene: TRBV5-1; j_gene: TRBJ1-1; abundance: many; d_gene: -; CDR3nt: TGCGCCAGCAGCTTGGCCGGGCAGGAGAACACTGAAGCTTTCTTT; CDR3aa: CASSLAGQENTEAFF
v_gene: TRBV20-1; j_gene: TRBJ2-2; abundance: -; d_gene: -; CDR3nt: TGCAGTGCTAGGGGCAGGGGCCCCAAGGCCGGGGAGCTGTTTTTT; CDR3aa: CSARGRGPKAGELFF
v_gene: TRBV10-3; j_gene: TRBJ2-7; abundance: many; d_gene: TRBD2; CDR3nt: TGTGCCATCAGCTCGGGACTAGCGGGACGGCACTCCTACGAGCAGTACTTC; CDR3aa: CAISSGLAGRHSYEQYF
v_gene: TRBV5-1; j_gene: TRBJ1-3; abundance: few; d_gene: -; CDR3nt: TGCGCCAGCAGGGAATCTCATGGAAACACCATATATTTT; CDR3aa: CASRESHGNTIYF
v_gene: TRBV3-1; j_gene: TRBJ2-1; abundance: many; d_gene: -; CDR3nt: TGTGCCAGCAGCCAAGATCCGGCTTCTCCCTACAATGAGCAGTTCTTC; CDR3aa: CASSQDPASPYNEQFF
v_gene: TRBV27; j_gene: TRBJ2-1; abundance: few; d_gene: -; CDR3nt: TGTGCCAGCAGTCACTATAGCGGACGCTCCTACAATGAGCAGTTCTTC; CDR3aa: CASSHYSGRSYNEQFF
v_gene: TRBV4-1; j_gene: TRBJ2-3; abundance: few; d_gene: TRBD2; CDR3nt: TGCGCCAGCAGCCACGTACTAGCGGACACAGATACGCAGTATTTT; CDR3aa: CASSHVLADTDTQYF
v_gene: TRBV6-2/TRBV6-3; j_gene: TRBJ2-5; abundance: many; d_gene: TRBD2; CDR3nt: TGTGCCAGCAGTTCCCTCGGACTAGCCCCGAGGGGAGAGACCCAGTACTTC; CDR3aa: CASSSLGLAPRGETQYF
v_gene: TRBV28; j_gene: TRBJ2-7; abundance: many; d_gene: -; CDR3nt: TGTGCCAGCAACGCACAGGGACTCTCCTACGAGCAGTACTTC; CDR3aa: CASNAQGLSYEQYF
v_gene: TRBV6-5; j_gene: TRBJ2-1; abundance: -; d_gene: TRBD2; CDR3nt: TGTGCCAGCAGTTCGGGGACTAGCGGCCGCAACTCAGGCGCAGGGTCCTACAATGAGCAGTTCTTC; CDR3aa: CASSSGTSGRNSGAGSYNEQFF
v_gene: TRBV7-2; j_gene: TRBJ2-1; abundance: -; d_gene: -; CDR3nt: TGTGCCAGCAACCCCGGAAACTCCTACAATGAGCAGTTCTTC; CDR3aa: CASNPGNSYNEQFF
v_gene: TRBV6-1; j_gene: TRBJ2-7; abundance: many; d_gene: -; CDR3nt: TGTGCCAGCAGTTTGACAGGGGAGGGCTACGAGCAGTACTTC; CDR3aa: CASSLTGEGYEQYF
v_gene: TRBV5-1; j_gene: TRBJ2-2; abundance: few; d_gene: -; CDR3nt: TGCGCCAGCAGCTTGGTAACGAACACCGGGGAGCTGTTTTTT; CDR3aa: CASSLVTNTGELFF
v_gene: TRBV29-1; j_gene: TRBJ1-2; abundance: many; d_gene: -; CDR3nt: TGCAGCGTTGTCCCGGTTACAGGGTCTAACTATGGCTACACCTTC; CDR3aa: CSVVPVTGSNYGYTF
v_gene: TRBV7-9; j_gene: TRBJ2-5; abundance: few; d_gene: -; CDR3nt: TGTGCCAGCAGCCCGCAATTGGGAGCCCAAGAGACCCAGTACTTC; CDR3aa: CASSPQLGAQETQYF
v_gene: TRBV7-4; j_gene: TRBJ1-1; abundance: many; d_gene: TRBD1; CDR3nt: TGTGCCAGCAGCTTAGACGGACAGGGTGGCCGGAACACTGAAGCTTTCTTT; CDR3aa: CASSLDGQGGRNTEAFF
v_gene: TRBV6-1; j_gene: TRBJ2-5; abundance: -; d_gene: -; CDR3nt: TGTGCCAGCAGTGAACAGTCAGGGTGGGGGGAGACCCAGTACTTC; CDR3aa: CASSEQSGWGETQYF
v_gene: TRBV20-1; j_gene: TRBJ2-3; abundance: -; d_gene: -; CDR3nt: TGCAGTGCTACCTCGAGGAAGGGGGAGGATACGCAGTATTTT; CDR3aa: CSATSRKGEDTQYF